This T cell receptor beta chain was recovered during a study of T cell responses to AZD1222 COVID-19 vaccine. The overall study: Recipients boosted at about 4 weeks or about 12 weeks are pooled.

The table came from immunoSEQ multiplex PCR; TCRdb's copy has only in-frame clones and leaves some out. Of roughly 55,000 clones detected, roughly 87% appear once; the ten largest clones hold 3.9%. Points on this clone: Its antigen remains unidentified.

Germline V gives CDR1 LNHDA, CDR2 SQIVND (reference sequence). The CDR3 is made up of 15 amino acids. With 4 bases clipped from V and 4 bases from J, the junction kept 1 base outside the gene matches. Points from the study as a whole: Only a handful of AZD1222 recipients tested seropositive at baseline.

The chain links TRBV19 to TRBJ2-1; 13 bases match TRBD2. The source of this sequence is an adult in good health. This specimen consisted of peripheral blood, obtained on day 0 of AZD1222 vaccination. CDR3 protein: CASSTLAGGYNEQFF. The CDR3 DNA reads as TGTGCCAGTAGTACACTAGCGGGGGGGTACAATGAGCAGTTCTTC.